The entry below gives a single TCR beta chain sequence along with its context. What it binds is unknown. These data are taken from a study of shared clonotypes between healthy human individuals. Study-level background: Each donor's CD4 naive and CD4 memory cells filled three plates apiece, CD8 naive two, and CD8 memory one.

Repertoires were generated with immunoSEQ multiplex PCR, while TCRdb's copy carries only in-frame clones and drops some. The table includes over 95,000 clones, 68% detected once. The V end was cut by 2 bases, the J end by 0 bases, with 14 bases between. The germline CDR1 and CDR2 sequences are SGHVS and FNYEAQ. This CDR3 is built from 18 residues. Notes on the study in general: The donor pool, a small one, limited the genetic and exposure-history diversity represented.

Sequenced input: memory CD8+ T cells sorted from blood. Sample subset: CD45RO+ cells pooled with CCR7-negative TemRA cells. The sequence derives from a woman aged 25 to 39 in good health. This chain joins TRBV7-6 and TRBJ2-6; possible D gene TRBD1, 5 bases. Here the CDR3 reads CASSLTQGPSSGANVLTF. CDR3 sequence (DNA): TGTGCCAGCAGCTTAACGCAGGGTCCTAGCTCTGGGGCCAACGTCCTGACTTTC.